This T cell receptor (beta chain) was sequenced during a study of early T cells in non-severe SARS-CoV-2 infection. The CDR3 has 12 residues. From germline, CDR1 is MNHEY and CDR2 SVGEGT. Trimming took 7 bases from V and 7 from J; bases not matched to a gene: 5. TCRdb fed the 5' RACE reads into MiXCR, producing one record per CDR3 protein. This sample has about 54,000 distinct CDR3 sequences, with under 7.5% found just once. This clonotype occurred many times. This chain uses TRBV6-2 or TRBV6-3 with TRBJ2-5, with 8 bases that match TRBD1. Specimen: whole blood, collected at baseline. The clonotype originates from an adult who was a healthcare worker with PCR-confirmed SARS-CoV-2 infection or an uninfected control (not recorded which). The CDR3 loop reads CASKDRVATQYF. In nucleotides, the CDR3 is TGTGCCAGCAAGGACAGGGTAGCGACCCAGTACTTC.